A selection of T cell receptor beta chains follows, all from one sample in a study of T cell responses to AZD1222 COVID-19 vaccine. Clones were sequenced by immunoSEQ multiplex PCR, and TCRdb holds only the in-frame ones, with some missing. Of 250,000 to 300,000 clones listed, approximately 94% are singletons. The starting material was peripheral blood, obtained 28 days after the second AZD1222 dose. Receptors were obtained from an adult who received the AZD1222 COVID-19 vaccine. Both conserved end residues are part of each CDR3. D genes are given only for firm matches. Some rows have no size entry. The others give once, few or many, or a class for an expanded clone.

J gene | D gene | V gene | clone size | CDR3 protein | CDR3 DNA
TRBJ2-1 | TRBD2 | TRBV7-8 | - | CASSSRPGTSLSDEQFF | TGTGCCAGCAGCTCCCGCCCCGGGACTAGCCTATCGGATGAGCAGTTCTTC
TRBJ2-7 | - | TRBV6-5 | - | CASRTTGVYEQYF | TGTGCCAGCAGGACCACTGGGGTCTACGAGCAGTACTTC
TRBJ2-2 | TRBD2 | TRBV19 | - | CASMTGLALAGELFF | TGTGCCAGTATGACGGGACTAGCGTTGGCCGGGGAGCTGTTTTTT
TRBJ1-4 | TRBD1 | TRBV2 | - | CASSDRGEAKEKLFF | TGTGCCAGCAGTGACAGGGGGGAGGCTAAAGAAAAACTGTTTTTT
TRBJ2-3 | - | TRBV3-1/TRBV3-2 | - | CASSIASSSTDTQYF | TGTGCCAGCAGTATAGCGTCTAGTAGCACAGATACGCAGTATTTT
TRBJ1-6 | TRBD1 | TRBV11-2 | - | CASSPTGVSPLHF | TGTGCCAGCAGCCCAACAGGGGTTTCACCCCTCCACTTT
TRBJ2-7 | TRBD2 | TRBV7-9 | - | CASSSTSGRGGSYEQYF | TGTGCCAGCAGCTCGACTAGCGGGAGGGGGGGCTCCTACGAGCAGTACTTC
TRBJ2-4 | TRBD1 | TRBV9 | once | CASSPTGGKNIQYF | TGTGCCAGCAGCCCCACAGGGGGGAAAAACATTCAGTACTTC
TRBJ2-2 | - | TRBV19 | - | CASSQTGNTGELFF | TGTGCCAGTAGTCAGACAGGGAACACCGGGGAGCTGTTTTTT
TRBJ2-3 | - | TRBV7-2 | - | CASRQEGLSDTQYF | TGTGCCAGCAGGCAAGAGGGGCTGTCAGATACGCAGTATTTT
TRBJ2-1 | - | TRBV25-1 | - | CASRAEAGSGTYNEQFF | TGTGCCAGCAGGGCAGAGGCGGGGAGCGGCACCTACAATGAGCAGTTCTTC
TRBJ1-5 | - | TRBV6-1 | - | CASSEARINQPQHF | TGTGCCAGCAGTGAAGCACGGATCAATCAGCCCCAGCATTTT
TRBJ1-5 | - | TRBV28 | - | CASGQGLYSNQPQHF | TGTGCCAGCGGTCAGGGGCTCTATAGCAATCAGCCCCAGCATTTT
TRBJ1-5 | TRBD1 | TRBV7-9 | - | CASSLATKGARNQPQHF | TGTGCCAGCAGCTTAGCGACGAAGGGGGCCAGGAATCAGCCCCAGCATTTT
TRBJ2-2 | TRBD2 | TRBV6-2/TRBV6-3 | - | CASSYSSMAGGPLTGELFF | TGTGCCAGCAGTTACTCGAGTATGGCGGGAGGGCCCTTAACCGGGGAGCTGTTTTTT
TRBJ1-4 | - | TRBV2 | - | CANVRDLGEKLFF | TGTGCCAATGTACGGGACTTGGGGGAAAAACTGTTTTTT
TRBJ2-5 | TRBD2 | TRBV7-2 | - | CASIQTSGRGKTQYF | TGTGCCAGCATCCAGACTAGCGGGAGAGGGAAGACCCAGTACTTC
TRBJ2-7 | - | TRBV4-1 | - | CASSQGVGGKSYEQYF | TGCGCCAGCAGCCAAGGGGTGGGTGGAAAATCCTACGAGCAGTACTTC
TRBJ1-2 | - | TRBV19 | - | CASIAGGLGFGGYTF | TGTGCCAGTATCGCCGGAGGGCTAGGATTTGGTGGCTACACCTTC
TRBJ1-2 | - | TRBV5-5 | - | CASSAVEGLHGYTF | TGTGCCAGCAGCGCGGTGGAAGGGCTACATGGCTACACCTTC
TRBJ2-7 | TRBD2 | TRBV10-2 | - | CATGLAGFYEQYF | TGCGCCACGGGACTAGCGGGCTTCTACGAGCAGTACTTC
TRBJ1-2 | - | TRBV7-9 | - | CASSLTAQVDDTF | TGTGCCAGCAGCCTGACAGCTCAGGTTGACGACACCTTC
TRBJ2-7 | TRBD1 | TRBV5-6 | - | CASSPLMTGGYEQYF | TGTGCCAGCAGCCCGCTAATGACAGGGGGCTACGAGCAGTACTTC
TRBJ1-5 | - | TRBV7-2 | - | CASRKDLSNQPQHF | TGTGCCAGCAGGAAGGACCTTAGCAATCAGCCCCAGCATTTT
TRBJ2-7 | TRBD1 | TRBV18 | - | CASSPLGTGFLEQYF | TGTGCCAGCTCACCACTCGGGACAGGGTTTCTCGAGCAGTACTTC
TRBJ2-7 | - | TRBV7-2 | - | CASSLNSRDSYEQYF | TGTGCCAGCAGCTTAAATTCCCGGGACTCCTACGAGCAGTACTTC
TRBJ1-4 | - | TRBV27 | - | CASSLRATNEKLFF | TGTGCCAGCAGTTTAAGAGCAACTAATGAAAAACTGTTTTTT
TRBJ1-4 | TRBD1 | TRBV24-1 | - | CATSDPTGVNEKLFF | TGTGCCACCAGTGATCCGACAGGGGTTAATGAAAAACTGTTTTTT
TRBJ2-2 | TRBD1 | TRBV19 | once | CASGDRGFTGELFF | TGTGCCAGTGGGGACAGGGGGTTCACCGGGGAGCTGTTTTTT
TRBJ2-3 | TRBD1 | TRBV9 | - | CASSVAPARGKGDTQYF | TGTGCCAGCAGCGTAGCTCCGGCCAGGGGGAAAGGAGATACGCAGTATTTT
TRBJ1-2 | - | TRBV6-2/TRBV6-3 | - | CASSYGPGAGYGYTF | TGTGCCAGCAGTTACGGTCCGGGGGCAGGCTATGGCTACACCTTC
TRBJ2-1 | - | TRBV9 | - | CASSVRASYNEQFF | TGTGCCAGCAGCGTACGAGCAAGCTACAATGAGCAGTTCTTC
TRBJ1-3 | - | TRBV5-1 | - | CASSLGRGNTIYF | TGCGCCAGCAGCTTAGGAAGAGGAAACACCATATATTTT
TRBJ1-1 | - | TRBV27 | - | CASSLSTGEGAFF | TGTGCCAGCAGTTTATCGACTGGAGAGGGAGCTTTCTTT
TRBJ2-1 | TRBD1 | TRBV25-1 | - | CASSESPGQGLDEQFF | TGTGCCAGCAGTGAATCCCCGGGACAGGGTCTGGATGAGCAGTTCTTC
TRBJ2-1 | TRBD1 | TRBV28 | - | CASSLYRGSYNEQFF | TGTGCCAGCAGTTTATACAGGGGTAGCTACAATGAGCAGTTCTTC
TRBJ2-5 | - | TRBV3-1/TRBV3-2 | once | CASSHDKETQYF | TGTGCCAGCAGCCACGATAAAGAGACCCAGTACTTC
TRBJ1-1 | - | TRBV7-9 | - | CASSPERGGGTEAFF | TGTGCCAGCAGCCCGGAGAGGGGAGGCGGCACTGAAGCTTTCTTT
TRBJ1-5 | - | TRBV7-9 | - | CASSSIGDQPQHF | TGTGCCAGCAGCTCAATTGGGGATCAGCCCCAGCATTTT
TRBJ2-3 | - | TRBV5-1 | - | CASSLIQGADTQYF | TGCGCCAGCAGCCTTATACAGGGAGCAGATACGCAGTATTTT
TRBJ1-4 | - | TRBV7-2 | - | CASGNAGIRNRNEKLFF | TGTGCCAGCGGAAACGCAGGGATTCGAAACCGTAATGAAAAACTGTTTTTT
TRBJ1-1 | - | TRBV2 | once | CASSFHTEAFF | TGTGCCAGCAGTTTCCACACTGAAGCTTTCTTT
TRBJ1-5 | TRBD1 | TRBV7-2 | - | CASSLTGATFIPQHF | TGTGCCAGCAGCCTGACAGGGGCCACTTTCATACCCCAGCATTTT
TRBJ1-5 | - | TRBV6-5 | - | CASTPSGYNQPQHF | TGTGCCAGCACCCCGTCGGGGTACAATCAGCCCCAGCATTTT
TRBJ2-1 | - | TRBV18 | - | CASSRGIPYNEQFF | TGTGCCAGCTCACGCGGGATACCCTACAATGAGCAGTTCTTC
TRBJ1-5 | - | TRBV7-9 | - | CASSPQGNQPQHF | TGTGCCAGCAGCCCACAGGGAAATCAGCCCCAGCATTTT
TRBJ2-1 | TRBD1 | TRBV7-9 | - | CASSLENRGLSEQFF | TGTGCCAGCAGCTTAGAGAACAGGGGGCTAAGTGAGCAGTTCTTC